A single sample gave rise to the 16 T cell receptor beta chains below, sequenced in a study of Graves' ophthalmopathy and Graves' hyperthyroidism. RNA transcripts were the source from which TCR beta CDR3 regions were amplified. HTBI primers primed a first-round RT-PCR, and a second-round multiplex PCR followed. TCRdb recomputed calls from the multiplex PCR reads with MiXCR, one row per CDR3 protein. The sample carries roughly 1.1 million distinct CDR3 sequences, 35% to 40% recorded once. Sequenced input: peripheral blood or thyroid tissue (not recorded which). The receptors originated from an adult man with Graves' hyperthyroidism.

In its sample, this clonotype was seen many times. This chain joins TRBV12-3 or TRBV12-4 and TRBJ1-1, with TRBD1 identical over 8 bases. The CDR3 has 14 amino acids. V lost 8 bases and J lost 4; bases outside the gene matches: 9. For the CDR3, the DNA is TGTGCCAGCTCACCACTAGACAGGGGCACTGAAGCTTTCTTT. This encodes CASSPLDRGTEAFF.

For this clonotype: A much larger clone lies one base from this, so it may be a read error. J is TRBJ2-7 and V is TRBV9; no definite D call. Germline CDR1 is SGDLS and CDR2 is YYNGEE. The CDR3 spans 14 residues. CDR3 nucleotides: TGTGCCAGCGGCGTAGGAGCCAGATCCTACGAGCAGTACTTC. This gives the protein CASGVGARSYEQYF.

This sequence joins TRBV7-3 and TRBJ2-6; 7 bases match TRBD1. This CDR3 contains 16 residues. Losses at the gene ends were 4 bases for V and 3 bases for J; bases not matched to a gene: 6. Germline V gives CDR1 SGHTA, CDR2 FQGTGA. CDR3 DNA: TGTGCCAGCAGCTATACAGGGGTTCGTGGGGCCAACGTCCTGACTTTC. Translated, it gives CASSYTGVRGANVLTF. Looking up the rest from reference TRBV7-3 and TRBJ2-6 gives the full variable domain: GAGVSQTPSNKVTEKGKYVELRCDPISGHTALYWYRQSLGQGPEFLIYFQGTGAADDSGLPNDRFFAVRPEGSVSTLKIQRTERGDSAVYLCASSYTGVRGANVLTFGAGSRLTVL.

The chain recombines TRBV20-1 with TRBJ1-2; D gene uncertain. Germline V gives CDR1 DFQATT, CDR2 SNEGSKA (reference sequence). CDR3 size: 11 residues. The V and J ends lost 6 bases and 8 bases respectively, with 13 bases between them. CDR3 nucleotides: TGCAGTGCCCCGGACTGGGAGGGCTACACCTTC. Translating it yields CSAPDWEGYTF.

There are a few counts of this clonotype. This chain connects TRBV7-9 to TRBJ1-1; 7 positions match TRBD1. Germline-derived CDR1 and CDR2 are SEHNR and FQNEAQ (reference sequence). The CDR3 contains 15 residues. The ends lost 5 bases at V and 4 bases at J; junction bases unmatched: 10. This chain's CDR3 is CASSRTDRVATEAFF. In DNA form, the CDR3 reads TGTGCCAGCAGCCGGACAGACAGGGTTGCCACTGAAGCTTTCTTT.

This clonotype has a single count. The genes are TRBV19 and TRBJ2-7, with TRBD2 identical over 8 bases. Germline trimming cut 4 bases from V and 3 bases from J; bases unmatched to any gene: 14. This CDR3 contains 17 residues. Looked up from germline, CDR1 is LNHDA and CDR2 is SQIVND (reference sequence). The CDR3 bases are TGTGCCAGTAGTACTAAGGACAGCCGGACTAGCTTCTACGAGCAGTACTTC. It yields the protein CASSTKDSRTSFYEQYF.

This clonotype was picked up many times. V gene TRBV20-1 combines with J gene TRBJ2-2; 12 bases match TRBD1. The CDR3 runs 16 residues. V lost 3 bases and J lost 8; bases outside the gene matches: 10. The V gene's germline CDR1 is DFQATT and CDR2 SNEGSKA (reference sequence). CDR3 in DNA: TGCAGTGCTAGGAGGGACAGGGGGCGCGATCGGGGGGAGCTGTTTTTT. This gives the protein CSARRDRGRDRGELFF.

The chain joins TRBV20-1 to TRBJ2-5; possible D gene TRBD1, 6 bases. The V end was cut by 3 bases, the J end by 1 base, with 15 bases between. The CDR3 spans 15 residues. CDR1 DFQATT and CDR2 SNEGSKA come from the germline V gene (reference sequence). CDR3: CSASGAQGFQETQYF. The CDR3 nucleotides read TGCAGTGCTAGCGGGGCGCAGGGGTTCCAAGAGACCCAGTACTTC.

This clonotype was seen at least ten times. The gene calls are TRBV11-2 and TRBJ1-1; tentatively, D is TRBD1 (5 bases). The CDR3 has 14 amino acids. V was pared by 7 bases and J by 4 bases, with 16 bases between. Germline values: CDR1 SGHAT, CDR2 FQNNGV. The CDR3: CASTSAWGGTEAFF. The CDR3 DNA sequence: TGTGCCAGCACTTCCGCCTGGGGGGGCACTGAAGCTTTCTTT.

The table lists this clonotype with a count of one. The chain recombines TRBV29-1 with TRBJ1-2; D is perhaps TRBD1 (5 bases). Germline loops: CDR1 SQVTM, CDR2 ANQGSEA. Trimming left V 5 bases short and J 2 bases short, with 9 bases between. This CDR3 region has 12 residues. CDR3 DNA: TGCAGCGTTCTCTCAGGGAACTATGGCTACACCTTC. Its protein product is CSVLSGNYGYTF.

The chain couples TRBV29-1 to TRBJ1-2; D is perhaps TRBD1 (6 bases). Between the trimmed V and J ends, which lost 4 bases and 11 bases, there was a span of 14 bases. Germline CDR1 and CDR2: SQVTM and ANQGSEA. The CDR3 consists of 11 residues. The CDR3 protein is CSVGGGGGYTF. As DNA, the CDR3 is TGCAGCGTTGGTGGGGGCGGGGGGTACACCTTC.

This clonotype was observed many times. The V gene is TRBV10-3, the J gene TRBJ2-5; TRBD2 aligns across 11 bases. With V trimmed by 8 bases and J by 3 bases, 5 bases remained unmatched. The germline V gene encodes CDR1 ENHRY and CDR2 SYGVKD. The CDR3 contains 14 residues. The CDR3 coding sequence is TGTGCCATCGGGCCTAGCGGGGGGAAAGAGACCCAGTACTTC. Its translation is CAIGPSGGKETQYF.

The chain combines TRBV20-1 with TRBJ2-2; 8 bases agree with TRBD2. The length of the CDR3 is 15 residues. J lost 7 bases, V lost 1 base, and 8 bases had no gene match. CDR1 is DFQATT and CDR2 is SNEGSKA in the germline V gene (reference sequence). CDR3 in amino acids: CSARVGREDIGELFF. In nucleotides, the CDR3 is TGCAGTGCTAGAGTGGGGCGGGAGGATATCGGGGAGCTGTTTTTT.

Ten or more counts support this clonotype. The J gene is TRBJ1-5, the V gene TRBV15, with a weak D call TRBD1 (6 bases). The CDR3 length is 15 residues. CDR1 is LNHNV and CDR2 is YYDKDF in the germline V gene (reference sequence). Trimming removed 0 bases from V and 3 bases from J, with 9 bases in between. The CDR3 nucleotides read TGTGCCACCAGCAGAGACAGGGGCCTCAATCAGCCCCAGCATTTT. This encodes CATSRDRGLNQPQHF.

J is TRBJ1-6 and V is TRBV10-3; TRBD1 matches at 12 bases. Germline lookup yields CDR1 ENHRY and CDR2 SYGVKD. The CDR3 spans 13 residues. Losses at the gene ends were 8 bases for V and 8 bases for J; bases not matched to a gene: 1. The CDR3 here is CAIGTGGHSPLHF. CDR3 nucleotides: TGTGCCATCGGGACAGGGGGCCATTCACCCCTCCACTTT.

In this sample, this clonotype turned up many times. This chain joins TRBV20-1 and TRBJ2-7; 7 bases map to TRBD1. Looked up from germline, CDR1 is DFQATT and CDR2 is SNEGSKA (reference sequence). Germline trimming cut 3 bases from V and 5 bases from J; bases unmatched to any gene: 10. The CDR3 is made up of 14 amino acids. CDR3 in amino acids: CSASPRTGVDEQYF. In DNA, the CDR3 is TGCAGTGCTAGTCCCAGGACAGGAGTCGACGAGCAGTACTTC.